This record concerns one T cell receptor beta chain sequence. The sample is drawn from a study of blood T cell repertoires in COVID-19. Turning to the study itself: The samples span acute and convalescent COVID-19 from the United States, Italy and Spain. T cells, B-cell-depleted T cells, or PBMCs provided the cDNA or gDNA that served as material.

As processed by the authors: Estimates of nucleated cell counts were drawn from the amplification of reference gene primers. TCRdb keeps only in-frame clones here, not all; method: immunoSEQ multiplex PCR. That table gives V, J and clone size, and the DNA gave D and trimming. The sample contains under 200,000 clones, about 93% of which appear only once. The CDR3 runs to 14 residues. Germline assignment: CDR1 LNHDA and CDR2 SQIVND (reference sequence). V lost 5 bases, J lost 0 bases, and 9 bases lay in between. Sequencing was done on a sample of peripheral blood. The receptor comes from a middle-aged man with acute or convalescent COVID-19. This chain links TRBV19 with TRBJ2-3; D unresolved. The CDR3 reads CASSYSTSTDTQYF. In DNA, the CDR3 is TGTGCCAGTAGTTACTCGACTAGCACAGATACGCAGTATTTT. The full variable domain, rest sourced from reference TRBV19 and TRBJ2-3, is DGGITQSPKYLFRKEGQNVTLSCEQNLNHDAMYWYRQDPGQGLRLIYYSQIVNDFQKGDIAEGYSVSREKKESFPLTVTSAQKNPTAFYLCASSYSTSTDTQYFGPGTRLTVL.